This T cell receptor (beta chain) is drawn from a study of blood T cells in healthy people across ages. Across the study: Per two T cells, about one barcoded beta molecule was captured through template switching.

This clonotype has a handful of counts. Its antigen is as yet unknown. Per the germline V gene, CDR1 is SGHTA and CDR2 is FQGNSA. This CDR3 is built from 15 residues. V lost 3 bases to trimming and J lost 1 base, with 10 bases between them. The authors ran a second PCR of 7 to 11 cycles using a sample-barcoded 5' primer and a J-beta primer mix. TCRdb redid the calling of the 5' RACE reads with MiXCR, one entry per CDR3 protein. The sample contains 1.5 million to 2 million distinct CDR3 sequences, over 25% of which appear only once. Study-wide results and limits: Naive T cell percentage and TCR beta diversity correlated strongly.

The specimen sequenced was blood. The TCR was taken from a woman younger than 45 in good health. The chain is built from TRBV7-2 and TRBJ1-5; TRBD1 is a possible D gene (5 bases). Here the CDR3 reads CASSFRGKSNQPQHF. CDR3 nucleotides: TGTGCCAGCAGCTTTCGGGGGAAAAGCAATCAGCCCCAGCATTTT.